The 29 T cell receptor beta chains listed next were all sequenced from one sample in a study of blood T cell dynamics during melanoma immunotherapy (dated by TCRdb to about 2020). Library preparation used the immunoSEQ multiplex PCR assay. As stored in TCRdb, this immuneACCESS dataset retains in-frame rearrangements with V and J assigned. A fraction of the clones does not appear; measured against another copy, unresolved V genes explain less than half of the discrepancy, and the remainder lacks a known reason. The sample includes roughly 1,000 clones, with nearly 75% observed a single time. 30% to 40% of the sample comes from the top ten. The sample's time point, from its label and the paper: week 3, after first cycle of checkpoint inhibitor. Immune-effector (TIE) cells were defined as memory T cells with a CD3+ CD4- CD8+ CD45RA- CD45RO-high CD27- CCR7- phenotype. Results and caveats for the whole study, not just this receptor: Of the sorted CD8+ subsets, TIE cells had both the highest clonality and the greatest similarity to cfDNA CDR3 sequences, which suggests active turnover converging on dominant clones.

Their specific antigens are unknown. Material: CD8+ T cells from blood, obtained from a patient treated with checkpoint blockade. What this sample's cell subset or site label stands for: immune-effector CD8+ memory T cells, CD45RO-high CCR7- CD27-. All receptors derive from a human donor with melanoma.

The genes are TRBV15 and TRBJ2-5; 10 bases line up with TRBD2. The J call is doubtful: the DNA matches TRBJ2-7 better. Germline V gene data show CDR1 as LNHNV and CDR2 as YYDKDF (reference sequence). The CDR3 has 16 amino acids. The DNA for the CDR3 is TGTGCCACCGGACCGGGTCCTAGCGGGAGTCGCAACGAGCAGTACTTC. This sequence encodes CATGPGPSGSRNEQYF.

The genes are TRBV30 and TRBJ1-1; D is undetermined. The CDR3 is made up of 13 amino acids. Germline CDR1 and CDR2: GTSNPN and SVGIG (reference sequence). The V gene lost 1 base and the J gene lost 6 bases, with 12 bases spanning the gap. The CDR3: CAWSGLGWAEAFF. CDR3 DNA: TGTGCCTGGAGTGGACTCGGGTGGGCTGAAGCTTTCTTT. Variable domain in full (rest from reference TRBV30 and TRBJ1-1): SQTIHQWPATLVQPVGSPLSLECTVEGTSNPNLYWYRQAAGRGLQLLFYSVGIGQISSEVPQNLSASRPQDRQFILSSKKLLLSDSGFYLCAWSGLGWAEAFFGQGTRLTVV.

The chain joins TRBV27 to TRBJ2-3; D is unresolved. The germline V and J ends were trimmed by 1 base and 10 bases, with 9 bases remaining between them. The CDR3 totals 12 residues. Per the germline V gene, CDR1 is MNHEY and CDR2 is SMNVEV (reference sequence). The CDR3 DNA reads as TGTGCCAGCAGTTTATACGGTCGTCCGCAGTATTTT. It specifies CASSLYGRPQYF.

The gene calls are TRBV5-4 and TRBJ2-1; D remains ambiguous. Trimming stripped 4 bases from V and 4 bases from J, with 9 bases between. Germline CDR1 SGHNT, CDR2 YYREEE (reference sequence). The CDR3 has 13 residues. CDR3 in DNA: TGTGCCAGCAGCGACTCCCTTTACAATGAGCAGTTCTTC. This codes for CASSDSLYNEQFF.

The chain uses TRBV7-2 and TRBJ2-3, with 8 positions matching TRBD2. After removal of 5 bases from V and 1 base from J, the junction contained 11 bases not matched to a gene. Germline values: CDR1 SGHTA, CDR2 FQGNSA. The CDR3 runs 17 residues. In DNA form, the CDR3 reads TGTGCCAGCAGCCTGACCCGGGGAGCGGGGGGCACAGATACGCAGTATTTT. As protein: CASSLTRGAGGTDTQYF. Complete variable domain (other parts from reference TRBV7-2 and TRBJ2-3): GAGVSQSPSNKVTEKGKDVELRCDPISGHTALYWYRQSLGQGLEFLIYFQGNSAPDKSGLPSDRFSAERTGGSVSTLTIQRTQQEDSAVYLCASSLTRGAGGTDTQYFGPGTRLTVL.

This clone was picked up one time. This chain connects TRBV4-2 to TRBJ1-2, with 7 bases aligning to TRBD1. V was pared by 6 bases and J by 0 bases, with 7 bases of the junction left unmatched. There are 15 residues in the CDR3. CDR1 is LGHNA, CDR2 YNFKEQ, per germline. The CDR3 DNA follows: TGTGCCAGCAGTCGACAGGGATACCCTAACTATGGCTACACCTTC. It specifies CASSRQGYPNYGYTF.

The chain couples TRBV7-9 to TRBJ2-5; D remains ambiguous. The CDR3 totals 15 residues. V lost 6 bases and J 0 bases, leaving 14 bases between the germline ends. Germline CDR1 is SEHNR and CDR2 is FQNEAQ (reference sequence). Here the CDR3 DNA reads TGTGCCAGCAGGACCGCCCAATGGAACCAAGAGACCCAGTACTTC. This translates into CASRTAQWNQETQYF. The full variable domain, completed using reference TRBV7-9 and TRBJ2-5, is DTGVSQNPRHKITKRGQNVTFRCDPISEHNRLYWYRQTLGQGPEFLTYFQNEAQLEKSRLLSDRFSAERPKGSFSTLEIQRTEQGDSAMYLCASRTAQWNQETQYFGPGTRLLVL.

The chain uses TRBV19 and TRBJ1-2; the match to TRBD1 covers 9 bases. This CDR3 is 11 amino acids long. Germline CDR1 and CDR2: LNHDA and SQIVND (reference sequence). The ends lost 7 bases at V and 8 bases at J; junction bases unmatched: 2. The CDR3 DNA is TGTGCCAGTATGACAGGGGGAGGCTACACCTTC. Translated: CASMTGGGYTF.

The DNA of the CDR3 is TGTGCCATTCTGGGGGGACAGTACTTC. This sequence encodes CAILGGQYF. The chain is built from TRBV6-1 and TRBJ2-7; TRBD2 might be the D (6 bases). The V end lost 10 bases, the J end lost 10 bases, and 11 bases lay between the germline ends. In germline, CDR1 is MNHNS, CDR2 SASEGT. The CDR3 totals 9 residues.

The chain recombines TRBV14 with TRBJ2-1; D gene ambiguous. The CDR3 consists of 14 residues. CDR1 is SGHDN and CDR2 is FVKESK in the germline V gene. V gave up 3 bases and J gave up 7 bases, with 13 bases separating them. The CDR3 here is CASSQWAGLNEQFF. As DNA, the CDR3 is TGTGCCAGCAGCCAGTGGGCTGGCCTGAATGAGCAGTTCTTC.

There are a few counts of this clone. The chain has TRBV4-2 and TRBJ1-4; no clear D. This CDR3 is 13 amino acids long. The germline CDR1 and CDR2 sequences are LGHNA and YNFKEQ. The V and J ends lost 4 bases and 3 bases respectively, with 6 bases between them. In DNA, the CDR3 is TGTGCCAGCAGCCCGGGATCTAATGAAAAACTGTTTTTT. Translated: CASSPGSNEKLFF.

The rearrangement uses TRBV6-5 and TRBJ1-1; 7 positions agree with TRBD1. The germline V gene encodes CDR1 MNHEY and CDR2 SVGAGI. The CDR3 sequence is 14 residues long. With 6 bases clipped from V and 4 bases from J, the junction kept 8 bases outside the gene matches. The chain's CDR3 is CASSDITGATEAFF. Written as DNA, the CDR3 is TGTGCCAGCAGCGATATTACAGGGGCCACTGAAGCTTTCTTT.

V gene TRBV6-6 combines with J gene TRBJ2-3, with D possibly TRBD2 on 6 matching bases. Trimming removed 5 bases at V and 2 bases at J, with 14 bases between. From germline, CDR1 is MNHNY and CDR2 SVGAGI (reference sequence). This CDR3 has 15 residues. The CDR3 region has the DNA TGTGCCAGCAGTCTAACGGGAGTTTTCACAGATACGCAGTATTTT. Amino acids: CASSLTGVFTDTQYF.

The chain has TRBV18 and TRBJ1-2; D is uncertain. CDR1 and CDR2 (germline): KGHSH, LQKENI. The V end lost 0 bases, the J end lost 4 bases, and 9 bases lay between the germline ends. The CDR3 sequence is 14 residues long. CDR3 region: CASSPPTESYGYTF. Written as DNA, the CDR3 is TGTGCCAGCTCACCACCGACGGAATCCTATGGCTACACCTTC.

The chain employs TRBV27 and TRBJ2-7; no clear D gene. This CDR3 comprises 14 residues. CDR1 MNHEY and CDR2 SMNVEV come from the germline V gene (reference sequence). V shed 2 bases and J shed 2 bases, with 10 bases lying between them. The CDR3 DNA is TGTGCCAGCAGTTTAAGTGGAACGCCCTACGAGCAGTACTTC. It encodes CASSLSGTPYEQYF.

For this clone: A junction boundary mismatches the germline segment, possibly from a read error. This chain uses TRBV14 with TRBJ2-7; possible D gene TRBD2, 5 bases. The germline V gene has CDR1 SGHDN and CDR2 FVKESK. This CDR3 is built from 12 residues. CDR3 sequence: CASSQRLETIAF. In DNA, the CDR3 is TGTGCCAGCAGCCAAAGGTTGGAGACTATAGCCTTC.

The rearrangement uses TRBV9 and TRBJ1-5; D remains ambiguous. V was trimmed by 0 bases and J by 5 bases, leaving 12 bases between them. Germline V CDR1 and CDR2: SGDLS, YYNGEE. This CDR3 region has 15 residues. This CDR3 reads CASSVAGYPDQPQHF. The DNA for the CDR3 is TGTGCCAGCAGCGTAGCTGGGTATCCGGATCAGCCCCAGCATTTT.

This clone has just one count. Written as DNA, the CDR3 is TGTGCCTGGAGCCCCGGGACACAAGCCAACTACGAGCAGTACTTC. It codes for CAWSPGTQANYEQYF. V is TRBV30 and J is TRBJ2-7; TRBD1 is a possible D gene (6 bases). The CDR3 is made up of 15 amino acids. The V end was cut by 3 bases, the J end by 3 bases, with 18 bases between. CDR1 and CDR2 from the germline V gene are GTSNPN and SVGIG (reference sequence).

The genes are TRBV5-6 and TRBJ1-1; D gene unclear. The CDR3 extends over 13 amino acids. Trimming took off 3 bases at V and 4 bases at J, with 10 bases between the two ends. Germline CDR1 is SGHDT and CDR2 is YYEEEE. The CDR3 loop reads CASSWGTGTEAFF. The CDR3 nucleotides are TGTGCCAGCAGCTGGGGTACGGGCACTGAAGCTTTCTTT.

The V call is TRBV27, the J call TRBJ2-3, with TRBD2 matching 12 bases. CDR3 length: 16 amino acids. CDR1 is MNHEY and CDR2 is SMNVEV in the germline V gene (reference sequence). The junction had 9 bases not matched to a gene; V was cut back by 6 bases and J by 5 bases. The CDR3 coding sequence is TGTGCCAGCAGACCTCGACTAGCGGGAGTTCAAGATACGCAGTATTTT. Translating it yields CASRPRLAGVQDTQYF.

The DNA for the CDR3 is TGTGCCAGCAGACACACCCACGAGCAGTACTTC. Its protein product is CASRHTHEQYF. The V and J genes are TRBV27 and TRBJ2-7; D gene unclear. Between the trimmed V and J ends, which lost 6 bases and 5 bases, there was a span of 8 bases. The CDR3 length is 11 residues. Per germline, CDR1 MNHEY and CDR2 SMNVEV (reference sequence).

The chain combines TRBV19 with TRBJ2-1; a possible D gene is TRBD1 (6 bases). This CDR3 has 14 amino acids. Germline CDR1 LNHDA, CDR2 SQIVND (reference sequence). V shed 8 bases and J shed 0 bases, with 11 bases lying between them. The CDR3 DNA reads as TGTGCCAGTGGGCAGGGGTCCTCCTACAATGAGCAGTTCTTC. It codes for CASGQGSSYNEQFF.

The chain couples TRBV5-4 to TRBJ2-2, with 10 bases identical to TRBD1. Trimming cost V 5 bases and J 4 bases; bases outside gene matches: 11. Per the germline V gene, CDR1 is SGHNT and CDR2 is YYREEE (reference sequence). The CDR3 extends over 17 amino acids. CDR3 DNA: TGTGCCAGCAGTTCCAAGGGACAGGGGATGACCACCGGGGAGCTGTTTTTT. It codes for CASSSKGQGMTTGELFF.

The V gene is TRBV27, the J gene TRBJ2-3; D is uncertain. Between the trimmed V and J ends, which lost 0 bases and 2 bases, there was a span of 12 bases. CDR3 length: 16 amino acids. Per the germline V gene, CDR1 is MNHEY and CDR2 is SMNVEV (reference sequence). The CDR3 DNA reads as TGTGCCAGCAGTTTATCGTACGAAGAAAACACAGATACGCAGTATTTT. Translating gives CASSLSYEENTDTQYF.

The chain links TRBV4-3 to TRBJ1-1; D perhaps matches TRBD1 (6 bases). This CDR3 region has 16 residues. Per germline, CDR1 LGHNA and CDR2 YSLEER. Trimming removed 0 bases from V and 6 bases from J, with 17 bases in between. The CDR3 loop is CASSQDLPGARPEAFF. CDR3 in DNA: TGCGCCAGCAGCCAAGATCTCCCGGGGGCGCGTCCTGAAGCTTTCTTT.

For the CDR3, the DNA is TGTGCCAGCACCCACAGCGACGAGCAGTACTTC. Translating gives CASTHSDEQYF. This chain links TRBV5-3 with TRBJ2-7; D remains unclear. TRBV5-3 is an open reading frame, and its role is uncertain. Trimming left V 8 bases short and J 5 bases short, with 11 bases between. CDR3 size: 11 residues.

The V call is TRBV11-2, the J call TRBJ2-1; 11 positions agree with TRBD2. The CDR3 sequence is 15 residues long. Germline assignment: CDR1 SGHAT and CDR2 FQNNGV. V dropped 6 bases and J dropped 3; count of bases not matched to a gene: 4. CDR3 region: CASRQTSGSYNEQFF. CDR3 DNA: TGTGCCAGCAGACAAACTAGCGGGAGCTACAATGAGCAGTTCTTC.

This chain connects TRBV19 to TRBJ2-7, with 8 positions matching TRBD2. V shed 5 bases and J 2 bases; nucleotides not matched to a gene: 5. The V gene's germline CDR1 is LNHDA and CDR2 SQIVND (reference sequence). This CDR3 region has 14 residues. The CDR3 nucleotides read TGTGCCAGTAGTGTGAGCGGGGGTGCCTACGAGCAGTACTTC. It is translated as CASSVSGGAYEQYF.

The chain is built from TRBV30 and TRBJ2-7, with TRBD2 matching over 7 bases. The CDR3 spans 13 residues. Germline V gene data show CDR1 as GTSNPN and CDR2 as SVGIG (reference sequence). The ends lost 2 bases at V and 6 bases at J; junction bases unmatched: 7. DNA of the CDR3: TGTGCCTGGAGTAGCGGGGTGCAGAGCGAGCAGTACTTC. Protein: CAWSSGVQSEQYF.